The T cell receptor (beta chain) under discussion was sequenced for a study of cytomegalovirus exposure and HLA in healthy donors. V lost 3 bases and J lost 8, with 14 bases in between. This CDR3 comprises 15 residues. The germline V gene encodes CDR1 MNHEY and CDR2 SMNVEV (reference sequence). 13 Jbeta primers and 60 Vbeta primers were used for the PCR. Generated by immunoSEQ multiplex PCR, the TCRdb table keeps only in-frame clones and is missing some. The repertoire consists of 40,000 to 55,000 clones, with over 60% occurring once and the leading ten covering roughly 9.2%. Sequenced sample: PBMCs. This clonotype was obtained from a woman in her fifties or sixties in good health and CMV-seronegative. The gene calls are TRBV27 and TRBJ1-6; D is unresolved. In DNA, the CDR3 is TGTGCCAGCAGTTTGGAGGAGCGCGGTCATTCACCCCTCCACTTT. This encodes CASSLEERGHSPLHF.